These T cell receptor beta chains were read from a single sample in a study of blood T cell repertoires in COVID-19. Using immunoSEQ multiplex PCR, the repertoire was profiled, and TCRdb retains in-frame clones only, with some absent. The sample lists 380,000 or so clones, approximately 88% occurring once. The sequencing input was PBMCs or T cells enriched from blood (not recorded which). Receptor source: a woman in her thirties or forties with acute COVID-19. CDR3s include the opening cysteine and the closing phenylalanine or tryptophan. The D gene is left open where the match is weak. Only some rows state a clone size, as once, few, many or a class for expanded clones.

>.|TRBJ1-3|.|TRBV4-1
TGCGCCAGCAGCCAAGATCGAGTTCTTGGAAACACCATATATTTT
CASSQDRVLGNTIYF
>.|TRBJ2-3|TRBD2|TRBV19
TGTGCCAGTACCCTGGGATATAGGACTAGCGGGGGGGCCACAGATACGCAGTATTTT
CASTLGYRTSGGATDTQYF
>.|TRBJ2-2|TRBD2|TRBV2
TGTGCCAGAGCCGGGACTAGCGGGGGGGCGAGGACCGGGGAGCTGTTTTTT
CARAGTSGGARTGELFF
>.|TRBJ1-1|.|TRBV19
TGTGCCAGCCCGGGACACCTCCCCATGAACACTGAAGCTTTCTTT
CASPGHLPMNTEAFF
>few|TRBJ1-2|.|TRBV9
TGTGCCAGCAGTGAGGGTTTCTATGGCTACACCTTC
CASSEGFYGYTF
>.|TRBJ1-2|TRBD1|TRBV6-5
TGTGCCAGCAGAGTGCCTCGGACAGGGAAGGGCTACACCTTC
CASRVPRTGKGYTF
>.|TRBJ2-3|.|TRBV5-4
TGTGCCAGCAGAGCCGACACGGATACGCAGTATTTT
CASRADTDTQYF
>.|TRBJ2-3|TRBD1|TRBV2
TGTGCCAGCAGTGAGGACAGGGGATTCACAGATACGCAGTATTTT
CASSEDRGFTDTQYF
>.|TRBJ2-2|TRBD2|TRBV27
TGTGCCAGCATGGGAGGGACCGGGGAGCTGTTTTTT
CASMGGTGELFF
>.|TRBJ1-1|.|TRBV11-2
TGTGCCAGCAGCGGACAGTTCACTGAAGCTTTCTTT
CASSGQFTEAFF
>.|TRBJ1-4|.|TRBV5-1
TGCGCCAGCAGCTTCCAGGGGTTGTCTAATGAAAAACTGTTTTTT
CASSFQGLSNEKLFF
>.|TRBJ1-1|.|TRBV19
TGTGCCAGTACCGGGGGGTCAGAAGCTTTCTTT
CASTGGSEAFF
>.|TRBJ2-2|TRBD1|TRBV2
TGTGCCAGCACCGGGACAGGGACCGGGGAGCTGTTTTTT
CASTGTGTGELFF
>.|TRBJ2-5|.|TRBV9
TGTGCCAGCAGCGTAGGGCTCGAAGAGACCCAGTACTTC
CASSVGLEETQYF
>.|TRBJ1-2|TRBD1|TRBV27
TGTGCCAGCAGTCCGGGACAGGGGGACTATGGCTACACCTTC
CASSPGQGDYGYTF
>.|TRBJ1-4|TRBD1|TRBV3-1/TRBV3-2
TGTGCCAGCAGTCACGGGACAGGGAATGAAAAACTGTTTTTT
CASSHGTGNEKLFF
>.|TRBJ2-1|TRBD2|TRBV7-2
TGTGCCAGCAGCTTAGGCCTTGGCGGGGGGATGGATGAGCAGTTCTTC
CASSLGLGGGMDEQFF
>once|TRBJ1-6|TRBD1|TRBV4-1
TGCGCCAGCAGCCAGGCTGGGACAGCCAAAATTAATTCACCCCTCCACTTT
CASSQAGTAKINSPLHF
>.|TRBJ2-7|TRBD2|TRBV5-1
TGCGCCAGCAGCTTGGGGACTAGCGGGGGCCTTCGGGAGCAGTACTTC
CASSLGTSGGLREQYF
>.|TRBJ1-2|.|TRBV5-6
TGTGCCAGCAGCCCCAGGGGCAGGGATTGGAAGGGCTACACCTTC
CASSPRGRDWKGYTF
>.|TRBJ2-2|TRBD1|TRBV13
TGTGCCAGCAGCCCTTTCAGACGACCGGGACAGGGGGCGGCCGGGGAGCTGTTTTTT
CASSPFRRPGQGAAGELFF
>few|TRBJ1-2|.|TRBV11-2
TGTGCCAGCAGGCGATGGGGCGGCTATGGCTACACCTTC
CASRRWGGYGYTF
>.|TRBJ2-6|.|TRBV2
TGTGCCAGCAGTGAGCGGTACTCTGGGGCCAACGTCCTGACTTTC
CASSERYSGANVLTF
>.|TRBJ1-1|TRBD1|TRBV19
TGTGCCAGTAGTATAGTGTCAGGGGGCAACACTGAAGCTTTCTTT
CASSIVSGGNTEAFF
>.|TRBJ2-7|.|TRBV21-1
TGTGCCAGCAGCAAAACGAGACAGGGGGCCCAAGAACCCTACGAGCAGTACTTC
CASSKTRQGAQEPYEQYF
>.|TRBJ2-3|.|TRBV11-3
TGTGCCAGCAGTAAGGAGGGGGGGACCACAGATACGCAGTATTTT
CASSKEGGTTDTQYF